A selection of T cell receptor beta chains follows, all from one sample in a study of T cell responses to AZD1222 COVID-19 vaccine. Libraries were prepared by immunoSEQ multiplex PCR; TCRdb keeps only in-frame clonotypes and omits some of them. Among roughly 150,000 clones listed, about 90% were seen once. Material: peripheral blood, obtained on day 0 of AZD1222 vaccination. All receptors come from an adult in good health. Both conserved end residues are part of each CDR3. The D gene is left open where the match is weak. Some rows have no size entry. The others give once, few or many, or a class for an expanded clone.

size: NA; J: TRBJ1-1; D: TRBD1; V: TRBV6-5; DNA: TGTGCCAGCAGAAGCCCAGGGGGGAACACTGAAGCTTTCTTT; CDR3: CASRSPGGNTEAFF
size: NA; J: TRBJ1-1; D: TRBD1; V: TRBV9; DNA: TGTGCCAGCAGCGCCGAGGGGAGTGACAGGGACAGGGTGAACACTGAAGCTTTCTTT; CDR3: CASSAEGSDRDRVNTEAFF
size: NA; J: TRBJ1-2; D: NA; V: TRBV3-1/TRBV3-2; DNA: TGTGCCAGCAGCAGGGGACGGGAATATGGCTACACCTTC; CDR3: CASSRGREYGYTF
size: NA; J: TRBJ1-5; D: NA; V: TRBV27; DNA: TGTGCCAGCAGTTTAAAACCCTCCGGACAGAACACGAATCAGCCCCAGCATTTT; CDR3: CASSLKPSGQNTNQPQHF
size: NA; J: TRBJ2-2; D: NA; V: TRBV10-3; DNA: TGTGCCATCAGGAGGGATCACACCGGGGAGCTGTTTTTT; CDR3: CAIRRDHTGELFF
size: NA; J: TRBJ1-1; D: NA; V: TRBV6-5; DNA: TGTGCCAGCAGTTTCGAGGCCGGAGGGAGCACTGAAGCTTTCTTT; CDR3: CASSFEAGGSTEAFF
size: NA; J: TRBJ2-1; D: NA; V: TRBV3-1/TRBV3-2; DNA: TGTGCCAGCAGCCAAGATGCATCCTACAATGAGCAGTTCTTC; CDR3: CASSQDASYNEQFF
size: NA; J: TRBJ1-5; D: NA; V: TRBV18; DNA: TGTGCCAGCTCCCTCGGCGATGGTCAGCCCCAGCATTTT; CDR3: CASSLGDGQPQHF
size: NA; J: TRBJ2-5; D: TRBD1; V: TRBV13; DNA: TGTGCCAGCAGCAGTCGACAGGGGTTAGAGACCCAGTACTTC; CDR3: CASSSRQGLETQYF
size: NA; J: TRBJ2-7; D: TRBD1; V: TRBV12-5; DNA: TGTGCTAGTGGGCCGGGACAGCTACACTACGAGCAGTACTTC; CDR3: CASGPGQLHYEQYF
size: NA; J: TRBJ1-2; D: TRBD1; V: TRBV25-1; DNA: TGTGCCAGCAGCCAACCGGGACAGGGGTTTGGCTACACCTTC; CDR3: CASSQPGQGFGYTF
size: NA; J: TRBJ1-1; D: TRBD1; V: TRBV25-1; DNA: TGTGCCAGCAGTGCTGGACAGGGTCACACTGAAGCTTTCTTT; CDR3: CASSAGQGHTEAFF
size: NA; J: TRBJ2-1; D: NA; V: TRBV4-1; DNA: TGCGCCAGCAGCTCGGGGCCGGACATGGCCCAACCGTTCTTC; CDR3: CASSSGPDMAQPFF
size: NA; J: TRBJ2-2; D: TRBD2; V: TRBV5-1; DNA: TGCGCCAGCAGCTTGCTAGCGGGGAACACCGGGGAGCTGTTTTTT; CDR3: CASSLLAGNTGELFF
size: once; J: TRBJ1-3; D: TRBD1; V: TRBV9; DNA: TGTGCCAGCAGCGTACTTGACAGGGGGGAAAACACCATATATTTT; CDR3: CASSVLDRGENTIYF
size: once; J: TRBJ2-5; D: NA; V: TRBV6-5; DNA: TGTGCCAGCAGTTACACCTTAGAAGAGACCCAGTACTTC; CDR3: CASSYTLEETQYF
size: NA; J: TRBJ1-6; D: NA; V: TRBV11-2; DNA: TGTGCCAGCAGCTTTCTTTCGGTCCTGAGCTCCTATAATTCACCCCTCCACTTT; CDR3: CASSFLSVLSSYNSPLHF
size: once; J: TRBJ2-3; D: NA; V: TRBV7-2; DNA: TGTGCCAGCAGCTTGGGTTCCTCAGATACGCAGTATTTT; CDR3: CASSLGSSDTQYF
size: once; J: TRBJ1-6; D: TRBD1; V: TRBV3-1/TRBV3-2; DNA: TGTGCCAGCAGGAGGGGGACAGGGCCCAATTCACCCCTCCACTTT; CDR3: CASRRGTGPNSPLHF
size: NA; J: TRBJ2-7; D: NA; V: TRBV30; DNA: TGTGCCTGGACAACAGGGATCGGAGAGCAGTACTTC; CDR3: CAWTTGIGEQYF
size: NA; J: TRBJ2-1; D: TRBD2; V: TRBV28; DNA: TGTGCCAGCAGCCAGCGGGAAGAGTATCGCAATGAGCAGTTCTTC; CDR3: CASSQREEYRNEQFF
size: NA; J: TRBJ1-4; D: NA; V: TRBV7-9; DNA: TGTGCCAGCACCCAGACAGGATCTAATGAAAAACTGTTTTTT; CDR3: CASTQTGSNEKLFF
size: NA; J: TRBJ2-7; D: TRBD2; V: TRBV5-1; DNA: TGCGCCAGCAGCTTAGCGGGGGGGCCATCACACGAGCAGTACTTC; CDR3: CASSLAGGPSHEQYF
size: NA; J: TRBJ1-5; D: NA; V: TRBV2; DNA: TGTGCCAGCAAGGAGCAGGGAGCTTCGGGTCAGCCCCAGCATTTT; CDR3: CASKEQGASGQPQHF
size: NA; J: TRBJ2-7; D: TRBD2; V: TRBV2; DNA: TGTGCCAGAGATCGCCGGGACTACCGAGGCTACGAGCAGTACTTC; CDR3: CARDRRDYRGYEQYF
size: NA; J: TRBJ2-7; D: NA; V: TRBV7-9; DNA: TGTGCCAGCAGCTCTTCAGGGTACGAGCAGTACTTC; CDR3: CASSSSGYEQYF
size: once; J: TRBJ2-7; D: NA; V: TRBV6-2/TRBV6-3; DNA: TGTGCCAGCAGTTACGGGAGGAGCTCCTACGAGCAGTACTTC; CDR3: CASSYGRSSYEQYF
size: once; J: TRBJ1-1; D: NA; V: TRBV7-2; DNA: TGTGCCAGCAGCTTAGGAGGGGTTAGGATGAACACTGAAGCTTTCTTT; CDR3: CASSLGGVRMNTEAFF
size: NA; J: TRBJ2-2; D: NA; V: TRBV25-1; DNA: TGTGCCAGCACCCCAGGGAGTCCCGGGGAGCTGTTTTTT; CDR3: CASTPGSPGELFF
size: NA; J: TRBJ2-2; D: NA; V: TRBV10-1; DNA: TGCGCCAGCAGTCCCTTAAAAACGAGGACCGGGGAGCTGTTTTTT; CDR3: CASSPLKTRTGELFF
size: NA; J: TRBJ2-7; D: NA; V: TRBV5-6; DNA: TGTGCCAGCAGCTTGTCCCCATACGAGCAGTACTTC; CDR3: CASSLSPYEQYF